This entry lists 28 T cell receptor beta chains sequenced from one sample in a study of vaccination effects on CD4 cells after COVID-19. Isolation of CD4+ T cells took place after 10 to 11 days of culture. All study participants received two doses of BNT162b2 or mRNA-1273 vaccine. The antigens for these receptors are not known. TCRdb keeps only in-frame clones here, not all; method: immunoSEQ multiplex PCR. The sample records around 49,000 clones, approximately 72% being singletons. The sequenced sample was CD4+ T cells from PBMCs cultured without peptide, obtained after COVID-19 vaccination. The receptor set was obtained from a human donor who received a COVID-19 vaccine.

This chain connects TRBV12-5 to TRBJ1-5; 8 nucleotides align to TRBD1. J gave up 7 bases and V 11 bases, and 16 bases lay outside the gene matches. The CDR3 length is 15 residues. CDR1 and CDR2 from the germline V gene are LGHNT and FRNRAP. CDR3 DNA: TGTGCTGGGCCCCTCGACAGGGGTCGGTGCCAGCCCCAGCATTTT. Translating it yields CAGPLDRGRCQPQHF.

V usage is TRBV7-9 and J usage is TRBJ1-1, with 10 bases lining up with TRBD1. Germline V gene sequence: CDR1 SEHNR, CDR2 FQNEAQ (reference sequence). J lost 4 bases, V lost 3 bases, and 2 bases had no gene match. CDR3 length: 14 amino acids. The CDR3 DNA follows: TGTGCCAGCAGCTTTAGGGACAGGGGCACTGAAGCTTTCTTT. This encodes CASSFRDRGTEAFF.

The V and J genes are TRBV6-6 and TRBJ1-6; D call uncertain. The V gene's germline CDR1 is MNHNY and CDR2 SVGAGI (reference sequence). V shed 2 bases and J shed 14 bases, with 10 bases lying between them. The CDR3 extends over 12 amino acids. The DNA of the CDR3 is TGTGCCAGCAGTTACGTCGTCAAAGCCCTCCACTTT. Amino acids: CASSYVVKALHF.

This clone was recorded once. The CDR3 nucleotides are TGCGCCAGCAGCTCCCTCATTATGAACACTGAAGCTTTCTTT. Residues: CASSSLIMNTEAFF. The chain uses TRBV5-1 and TRBJ1-1, with D unresolved. With 3 bases removed from V and 0 bases from J, the gap between germline ends came to 9 bases. CDR3 length: 14 residues. Germline CDR1 reads SGHRS; CDR2 reads YFSETQ.

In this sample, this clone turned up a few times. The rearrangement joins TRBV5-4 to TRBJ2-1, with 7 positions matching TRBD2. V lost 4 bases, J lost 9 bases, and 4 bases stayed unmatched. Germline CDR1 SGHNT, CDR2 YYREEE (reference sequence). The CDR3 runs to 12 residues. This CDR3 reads CASSARLAEQFF. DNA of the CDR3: TGTGCCAGCAGCGCCCGACTAGCTGAGCAGTTCTTC.

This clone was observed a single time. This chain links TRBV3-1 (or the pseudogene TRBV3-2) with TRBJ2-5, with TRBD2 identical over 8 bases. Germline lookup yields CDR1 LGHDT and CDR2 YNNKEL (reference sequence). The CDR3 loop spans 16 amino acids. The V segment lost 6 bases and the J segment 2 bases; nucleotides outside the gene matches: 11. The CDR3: CASSRLRTSIQETQYF. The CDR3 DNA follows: TGTGCCAGCAGTCGCCTACGGACTAGCATACAAGAGACCCAGTACTTC.

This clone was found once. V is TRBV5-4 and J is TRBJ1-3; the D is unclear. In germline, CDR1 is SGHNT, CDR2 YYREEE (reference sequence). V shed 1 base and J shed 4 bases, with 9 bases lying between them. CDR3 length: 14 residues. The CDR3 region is CASSLSRRGNTIYF. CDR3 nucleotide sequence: TGTGCCAGCAGCTTGAGCAGGAGGGGAAACACCATATATTTT. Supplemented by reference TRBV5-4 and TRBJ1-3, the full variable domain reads ETGVTQSPTHLIKTRGQQVTLRCSSQSGHNTVSWYQQALGQGPQFIFQYYREEENGRGNFPPRFSGLQFPNYSSELNVNALELDDSALYLCASSLSRRGNTIYFGEGSWLTVV.

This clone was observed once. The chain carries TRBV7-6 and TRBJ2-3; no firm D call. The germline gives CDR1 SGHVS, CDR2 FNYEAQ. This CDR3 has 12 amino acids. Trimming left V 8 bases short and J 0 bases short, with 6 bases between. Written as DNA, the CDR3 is TGTGCCAGCTCACTTAGCACAGATACGCAGTATTTT. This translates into CASSLSTDTQYF.

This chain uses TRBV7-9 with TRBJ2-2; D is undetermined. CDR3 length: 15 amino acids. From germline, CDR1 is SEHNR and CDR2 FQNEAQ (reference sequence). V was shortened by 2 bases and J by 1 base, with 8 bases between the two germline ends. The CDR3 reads CASSLFAGNTGELFF. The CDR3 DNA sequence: TGTGCCAGCAGCTTATTCGCAGGGAACACCGGGGAGCTGTTTTTT.

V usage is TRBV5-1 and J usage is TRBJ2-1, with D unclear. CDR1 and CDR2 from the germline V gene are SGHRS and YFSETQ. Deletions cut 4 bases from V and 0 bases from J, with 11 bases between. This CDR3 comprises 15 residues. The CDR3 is CASSPWTASYNEQFF. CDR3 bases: TGCGCCAGCAGCCCGTGGACGGCCTCCTACAATGAGCAGTTCTTC.

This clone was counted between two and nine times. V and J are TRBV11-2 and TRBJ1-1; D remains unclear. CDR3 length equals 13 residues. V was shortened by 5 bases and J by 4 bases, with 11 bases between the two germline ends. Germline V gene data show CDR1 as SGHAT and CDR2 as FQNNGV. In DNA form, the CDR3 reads TGTGCCAGCAGCCAAAACCCAGGCACTGAAGCTTTCTTT. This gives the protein CASSQNPGTEAFF. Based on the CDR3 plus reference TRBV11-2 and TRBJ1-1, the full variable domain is EAGVAQSPRYKIIEKRQSVAFWCNPISGHATLYWYQQILGQGPKLLIQFQNNGVVDDSQLPKDRFSAERLKGVDSTLKIQPAKLEDSAVYLCASSQNPGTEAFFGQGTRLTVV.

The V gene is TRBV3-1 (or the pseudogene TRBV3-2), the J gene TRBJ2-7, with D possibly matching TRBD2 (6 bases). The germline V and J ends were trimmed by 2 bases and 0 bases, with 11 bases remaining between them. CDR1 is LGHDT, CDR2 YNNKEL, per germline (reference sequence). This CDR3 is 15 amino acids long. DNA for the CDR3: TGTGCCAGCAGCCAAACTAGCTATAGCTCCTACGAGCAGTACTTC. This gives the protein CASSQTSYSSYEQYF.

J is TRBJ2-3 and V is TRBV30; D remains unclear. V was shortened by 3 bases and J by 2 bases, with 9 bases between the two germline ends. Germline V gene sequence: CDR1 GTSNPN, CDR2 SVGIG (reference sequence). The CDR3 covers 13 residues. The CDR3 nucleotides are TGTGCCTGGAGGACACTCCACACAGATACGCAGTATTTT. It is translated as CAWRTLHTDTQYF.

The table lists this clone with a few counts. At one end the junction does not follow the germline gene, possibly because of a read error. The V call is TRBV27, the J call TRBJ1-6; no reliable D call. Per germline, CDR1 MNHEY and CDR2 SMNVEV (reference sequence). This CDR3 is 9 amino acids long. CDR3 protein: CASRLPLHF. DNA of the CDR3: TGTGCCAGCCGTTTACCCCTCCACTTT.

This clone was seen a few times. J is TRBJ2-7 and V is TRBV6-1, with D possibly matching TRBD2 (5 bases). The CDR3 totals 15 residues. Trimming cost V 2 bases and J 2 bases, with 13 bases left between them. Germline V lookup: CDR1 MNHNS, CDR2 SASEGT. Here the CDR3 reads CASSERRLPTYEQYF. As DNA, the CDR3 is TGTGCCAGCAGTGAACGTAGACTACCGACCTACGAGCAGTACTTC.

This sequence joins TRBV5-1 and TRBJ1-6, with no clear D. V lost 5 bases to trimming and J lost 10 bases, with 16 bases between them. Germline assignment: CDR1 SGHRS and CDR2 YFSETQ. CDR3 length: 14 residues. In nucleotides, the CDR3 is TGCGCCAGCAGTTCCACAGAAACTTTATCACCCCTCCACTTT. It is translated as CASSSTETLSPLHF.

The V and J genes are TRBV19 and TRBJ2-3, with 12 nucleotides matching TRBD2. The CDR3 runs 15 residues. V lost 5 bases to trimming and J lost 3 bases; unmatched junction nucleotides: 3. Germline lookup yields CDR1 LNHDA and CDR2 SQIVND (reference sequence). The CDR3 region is CASSATSGRTDTQYF. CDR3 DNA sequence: TGTGCCAGTAGTGCGACTAGCGGGAGAACAGATACGCAGTATTTT.

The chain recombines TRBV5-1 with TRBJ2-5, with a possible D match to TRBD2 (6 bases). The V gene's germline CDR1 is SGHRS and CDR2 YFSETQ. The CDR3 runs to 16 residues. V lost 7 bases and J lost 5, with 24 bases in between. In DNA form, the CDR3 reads TGCGCCAGCTCGGTCGGGGCCCTGGCGGGATTGGAGACCCAGTACTTC. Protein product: CASSVGALAGLETQYF.

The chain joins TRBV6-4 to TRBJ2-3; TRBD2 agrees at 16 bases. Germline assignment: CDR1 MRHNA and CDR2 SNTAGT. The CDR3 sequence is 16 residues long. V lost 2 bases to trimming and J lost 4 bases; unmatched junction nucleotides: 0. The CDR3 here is CASSDGTSGGADTQYF. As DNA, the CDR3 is TGTGCCAGCAGTGACGGGACTAGCGGGGGGGCAGATACGCAGTATTTT.

The DNA of the CDR3 is TGTGCCAGCAGCTCCGCGGGACAGGACGCAAATGAAAAACTGTTTTTT. The encoded protein is CASSSAGQDANEKLFF. This sequence joins TRBV11-2 and TRBJ1-4; TRBD1 aligns across 8 bases. The CDR3 totals 16 residues. The V segment lost 4 bases and the J segment 5 bases; nucleotides outside the gene matches: 9. Per the germline V gene, CDR1 is SGHAT and CDR2 is FQNNGV. Based on the CDR3 plus reference TRBV11-2 and TRBJ1-4, the full variable domain is EAGVAQSPRYKIIEKRQSVAFWCNPISGHATLYWYQQILGQGPKLLIQFQNNGVVDDSQLPKDRFSAERLKGVDSTLKIQPAKLEDSAVYLCASSSAGQDANEKLFFGSGTQLSVL.

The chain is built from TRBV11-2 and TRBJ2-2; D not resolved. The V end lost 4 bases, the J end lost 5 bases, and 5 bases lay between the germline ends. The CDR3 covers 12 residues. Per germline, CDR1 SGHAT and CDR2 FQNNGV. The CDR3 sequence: CASSSATGELFF. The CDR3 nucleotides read TGTGCCAGCAGCTCCGCAACCGGGGAGCTGTTTTTT. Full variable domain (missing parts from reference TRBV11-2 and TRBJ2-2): EAGVAQSPRYKIIEKRQSVAFWCNPISGHATLYWYQQILGQGPKLLIQFQNNGVVDDSQLPKDRFSAERLKGVDSTLKIQPAKLEDSAVYLCASSSATGELFFGEGSRLTVL.

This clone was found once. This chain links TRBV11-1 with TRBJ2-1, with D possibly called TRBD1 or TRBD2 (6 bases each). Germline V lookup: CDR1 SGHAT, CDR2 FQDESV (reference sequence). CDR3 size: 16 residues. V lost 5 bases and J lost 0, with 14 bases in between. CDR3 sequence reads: CASSLRRDTSYNEQFF. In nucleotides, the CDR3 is TGTGCCAGCAGCCTGCGGAGGGACACCTCCTACAATGAGCAGTTCTTC.

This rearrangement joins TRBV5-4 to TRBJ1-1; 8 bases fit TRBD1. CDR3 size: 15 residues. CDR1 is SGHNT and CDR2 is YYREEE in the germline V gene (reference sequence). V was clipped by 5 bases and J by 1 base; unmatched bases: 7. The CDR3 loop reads CASRGQGRGNTEAFF. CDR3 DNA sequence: TGTGCCAGCAGAGGACAGGGACGCGGGAACACTGAAGCTTTCTTT.

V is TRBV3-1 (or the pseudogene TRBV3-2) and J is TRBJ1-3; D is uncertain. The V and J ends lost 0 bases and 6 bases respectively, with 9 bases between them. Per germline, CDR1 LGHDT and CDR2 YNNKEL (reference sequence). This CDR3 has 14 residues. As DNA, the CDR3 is TGTGCCAGCAGCCAAGAGTCCAGGCTAAACACCATATATTTT. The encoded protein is CASSQESRLNTIYF.

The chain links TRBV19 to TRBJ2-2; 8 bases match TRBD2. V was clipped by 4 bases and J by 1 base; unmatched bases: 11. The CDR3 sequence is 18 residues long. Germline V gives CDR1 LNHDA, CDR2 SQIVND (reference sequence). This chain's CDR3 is CASSTSRGLAVNTGELFF. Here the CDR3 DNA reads TGTGCCAGTAGTACCTCTCGCGGACTAGCAGTGAACACCGGGGAGCTGTTTTTT.

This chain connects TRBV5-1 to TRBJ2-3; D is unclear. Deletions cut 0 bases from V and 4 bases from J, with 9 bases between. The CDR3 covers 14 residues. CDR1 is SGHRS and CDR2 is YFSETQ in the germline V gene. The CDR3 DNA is TGCGCCAGCAGCTTGGCGCAGGAGTCAGATACGCAGTATTTT. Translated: CASSLAQESDTQYF.

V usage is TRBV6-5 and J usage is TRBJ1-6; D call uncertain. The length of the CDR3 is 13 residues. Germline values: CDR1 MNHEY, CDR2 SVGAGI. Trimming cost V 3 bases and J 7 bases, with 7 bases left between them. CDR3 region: CASSYTENSPLHF. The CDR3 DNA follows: TGTGCCAGCAGTTATACAGAGAATTCACCCCTCCACTTT.

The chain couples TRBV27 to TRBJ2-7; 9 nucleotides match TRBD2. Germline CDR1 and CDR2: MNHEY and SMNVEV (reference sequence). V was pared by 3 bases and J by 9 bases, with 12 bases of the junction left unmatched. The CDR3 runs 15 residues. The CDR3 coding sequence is TGTGCCAGCAGTTTCTCGTTAGCGGGGGTTAAGGGGCAGTACTTC. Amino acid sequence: CASSFSLAGVKGQYF.